The 18 T cell receptor beta chains below come from one sample, sequenced in a study of T cell repertoires in cytomegalovirus infection. TCRdb independently ran MiXCR on the reads; one entry per CDR3 protein. In the table there are roughly 920,000 distinct CDR3 sequences, roughly 31% of which are singletons. What these receptors recognize is not known. Source: cultured CD8+ T cells from PBMCs, taken from culture after CMV antigen stimulation. These receptor sequences come from a human donor in good health (CMV status not recorded). Some clones in this sample may be carry-over from other donors' samples.

The J gene is TRBJ1-1, the V gene TRBV4-1, with D tentatively TRBD1 (5 bases). CDR1 and CDR2 (germline): MGHRA, YSYEKL. CDR3 length: 15 residues. V lost 0 bases, J lost 3 bases, and 11 bases lay in between. The CDR3 here is CASSQDPRVDTEAFF. For the CDR3, the DNA is TGCGCCAGCAGCCAAGACCCCAGGGTAGACACTGAAGCTTTCTTT.

This clonotype was seen a handful of times. The J gene is TRBJ2-1, the V gene TRBV6-1, with D uncertain. CDR3 size: 15 residues. Germline CDR1 reads MNHNS; CDR2 reads SASEGT. V lost 1 base and J 0 bases, leaving 7 bases between the germline ends. The CDR3 loop reads CASSEEEDSYNEQFF. As DNA, the CDR3 is TGTGCCAGCAGTGAAGAAGAGGACTCCTACAATGAGCAGTTCTTC.

The sample holds a few counts of this clonotype. The chain links TRBV10-1 to TRBJ2-7; D is unresolved. From germline, CDR1 is WNHNN and CDR2 SYGVQD (reference sequence). CDR3 length: 15 residues. V lost 0 bases to trimming and J lost 1 base, with 10 bases between them. The CDR3 protein is CASSESIGVSYEQYF. CDR3 nucleotide sequence: TGCGCCAGCAGTGAGTCGATTGGAGTTTCCTACGAGCAGTACTTC.

The rearrangement joins TRBV4-1 to TRBJ2-3; 7 nucleotides align to TRBD2. Germline lookup yields CDR1 MGHRA and CDR2 YSYEKL. The length of the CDR3 is 18 residues. Losses at the gene ends were 0 bases for V and 4 bases for J; bases not matched to a gene: 13. CDR3 region: CASSQEGGSGALADTQYF. CDR3 nucleotides: TGCGCCAGCAGCCAAGAGGGAGGAAGCGGGGCCCTAGCAGATACGCAGTATTTT.

The chain links TRBV6-1 to TRBJ1-5, with unresolved D. This CDR3 contains 19 residues. V lost 4 bases and J lost 0, with 22 bases in between. Germline V gene lookup returns CDR1 MNHNS and CDR2 SASEGT. The CDR3: CASSVIQPEITYSNQPQHF. The CDR3 nucleotides are TGTGCCAGCAGTGTCATACAGCCCGAGATAACATATAGCAATCAGCCCCAGCATTTT.

This chain joins TRBV7-8 and TRBJ2-7; 7 bases map to TRBD2. The CDR3 is 13 amino acids. Germline CDR1 SGHVS, CDR2 FQNEAQ. Germline trimming cut 1 base from V and 6 bases from J; bases unmatched to any gene: 3. The CDR3, as DNA: TGTGCCAGCAGCTTAGACAGGACTAGCGAGCAGTACGTC. Its protein is CASSLDRTSEQYV.

The CDR3 coding sequence is TGTGCCAGCACTAGCGGGGGGTTCGGGGAGCTGTTTTTT. Its translation is CASTSGGFGELFF. The V and J genes are TRBV10-3 and TRBJ2-2, with TRBD2 matching over 12 bases. The CDR3 has 13 amino acids. Germline V gene data show CDR1 as ENHRY and CDR2 as SYGVKD. V shed 10 bases and J 7 bases; nucleotides not matched to a gene: 4.

The chain links TRBV29-1 to TRBJ2-2; 7 bases agree with TRBD1. Germline loops: CDR1 SQVTM, CDR2 ANQGSEA. CDR3 length: 14 residues. V shed 2 bases, J shed 5 bases, and the junction held 5 bases outside the gene matches. As DNA, the CDR3 is TGCAGCGTTGAAAGGGGGCGAAATACCGGGGAGCTGTTTTTT. This translates into CSVERGRNTGELFF.

This rearrangement joins TRBV5-8 to TRBJ1-3; D remains unclear. The ends were cut back, 5 bases at V and 0 bases at J, with 12 bases in the middle. There are 15 residues in the CDR3. CDR1 is SGHTS, CDR2 YDEGEE, per germline. CDR3 sequence reads: CASSQERLSGNTIYF. The CDR3 nucleotides are TGTGCCAGCAGTCAAGAACGACTCTCTGGAAACACCATATATTTT.

The chain couples TRBV7-9 to TRBJ1-5; TRBD1 is a possible D gene (6 bases). V lost 5 bases and J lost 2, with 10 bases in between. The V gene's germline CDR1 is SEHNR and CDR2 FQNEAQ (reference sequence). CDR3 length: 14 amino acids. The DNA for the CDR3 is TGTGCCAGCAGCAAGGGGGGTGGCAATCAGCCCCAGCATTTT. Translation: CASSKGGGNQPQHF. Full variable domain (remainder filled in from reference TRBV7-9 and TRBJ1-5): DTGVSQNPRHKITKRGQNVTFRCDPISEHNRLYWYRQTLGQGPEFLTYFQNEAQLEKSRLLSDRFSAERPKGSFSTLEIQRTEQGDSAMYLCASSKGGGNQPQHFGDGTRLSIL.

The chain links TRBV29-1 to TRBJ2-1; 8 positions agree with TRBD2. The trim removed 3 bases at V and 9 bases at J, leaving 4 bases unmatched. The V gene's germline CDR1 is SQVTM and CDR2 ANQGSEA. This CDR3 is built from 12 residues. Written as DNA, the CDR3 is TGCAGCGTTGAGAGCGGGGGCCTTGAGCAGTTCTTC. It codes for CSVESGGLEQFF.

The chain uses TRBV28 and TRBJ1-2, with 11 bases identical to TRBD1. Germline V gene sequence: CDR1 MDHEN, CDR2 SYDVKM. Losses at the gene ends were 3 bases for V and 8 bases for J; bases not matched to a gene: 5. The CDR3 consists of 14 residues. Here the CDR3 reads CASSFKDRGLGYTF. CDR3 coding DNA: TGTGCCAGCAGTTTTAAGGACAGGGGGCTCGGCTACACCTTC.

This clonotype showed up just a few times. The rearrangement links TRBV7-4 to TRBJ1-1; TRBD1 agrees at 9 bases. Germline CDR1 reads SGHVT; CDR2 reads SQSDAQ. This CDR3 has 15 residues. With V trimmed by 6 bases and J by 1 base, 6 bases remained unmatched. The CDR3 reads CASSRTGEENTEAFF. CDR3 sequence (DNA): TGTGCCAGCAGTAGGACAGGGGAGGAGAACACTGAAGCTTTCTTT.

The V and J genes are TRBV7-2 and TRBJ1-6, with a weak D call TRBD1 (5 bases). CDR3 length: 12 amino acids. Trimming took 5 bases from V and 13 from J, leaving 12 bases between them. The V gene's germline CDR1 is SGHTA and CDR2 FQGNSA. The CDR3 protein is CASSKRGIPLHF. As DNA, the CDR3 is TGTGCCAGCAGCAAGAGGGGAATCCCCCTCCACTTT.

The chain employs TRBV5-4 and TRBJ1-2, with D possibly TRBD1 on 5 matching bases. CDR1 SGHNT and CDR2 YYREEE come from the germline V gene (reference sequence). The CDR3 consists of 15 residues. V lost 9 bases to trimming and J lost 8 bases, with 26 bases between them. CDR3 nucleotide sequence: TGTGCCACCTTCACCATTGGGACGCCCCGACGGGGCTACACCTTC. This sequence encodes CATFTIGTPRRGYTF.

V is TRBV19 and J is TRBJ2-7; D might be TRBD1 (5 bases). The germline V gene encodes CDR1 LNHDA and CDR2 SQIVND (reference sequence). The CDR3 is 13 amino acids. The V gene lost 5 bases and the J gene lost 2 bases, with 10 bases spanning the gap. The CDR3: CASSYGHTYEQYF. The CDR3 DNA is TGTGCCAGTAGTTACGGACATACCTACGAGCAGTACTTC.

The chain has TRBV12-3 or TRBV12-4 and TRBJ1-6; TRBD1 is a possible D gene (5 bases). The CDR3 extends over 15 amino acids. Trimming took 3 bases from V and 8 from J, leaving 14 bases between them. In nucleotides, the CDR3 is TGTGCCAGCAGTTTTTCCCAGGGACGGGATTCACCCCTCCACTTT. Translated, it gives CASSFSQGRDSPLHF.

The sample holds a few counts of this clonotype. The J gene is TRBJ1-2, the V gene TRBV12-3 or TRBV12-4; D is unresolved. The CDR3 length is 14 residues. The V end lost 2 bases, the J end lost 1 base, and 8 bases lay between the germline ends. CDR3 amino acids: CASSLYYSNYGYTF. CDR3 in DNA: TGTGCCAGCAGTTTATACTACAGTAACTATGGCTACACCTTC.